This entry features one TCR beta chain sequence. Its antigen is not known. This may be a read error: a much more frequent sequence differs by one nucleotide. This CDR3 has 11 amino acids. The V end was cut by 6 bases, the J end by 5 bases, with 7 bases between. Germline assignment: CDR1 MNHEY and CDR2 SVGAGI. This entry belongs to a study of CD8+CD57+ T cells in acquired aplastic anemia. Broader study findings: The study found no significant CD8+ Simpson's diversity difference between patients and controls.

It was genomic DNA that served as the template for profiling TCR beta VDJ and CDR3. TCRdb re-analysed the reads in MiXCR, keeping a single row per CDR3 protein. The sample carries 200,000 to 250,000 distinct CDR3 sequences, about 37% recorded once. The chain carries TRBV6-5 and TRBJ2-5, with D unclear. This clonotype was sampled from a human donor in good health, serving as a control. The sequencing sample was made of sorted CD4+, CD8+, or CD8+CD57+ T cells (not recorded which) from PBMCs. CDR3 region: CASRMGETQYF. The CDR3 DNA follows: TGTGCCAGCAGAATGGGGGAGACCCAGTACTTC.